Each of the 27 T cell receptor beta chains below was sequenced from the same sample in a study of Ad26.COV2.S vaccination and SARS-CoV-2 variants. Stated treatment: roughly 19 received Ad26.COV2.S at low or high dose, single or two shots; a few received placebo; per-sample allocation not given. Repertoires come from day 63 after the first vaccine or placebo injection. Libraries were prepared by immunoSEQ multiplex PCR; TCRdb keeps only in-frame clonotypes and omits some of them. The repertoire includes over 250,000 clones, around 87% of them detected once, and around 3% sits in the top ten. The input for sequencing was peripheral blood, taken in a trial of Ad26.COV2.S vaccine versus placebo. The receptor source for this set is a person between 18 and 65 years old who received the Ad26.COV2.S COVID-19 vaccine or a placebo.

V is TRBV6-1 and J is TRBJ1-2; possibly TRBD1 for D (5 bases). CDR1 MNHNS and CDR2 SASEGT come from the germline V gene. V dropped 1 base and J dropped 9 bases, with 15 bases sitting between them. The CDR3 extends over 14 amino acids. DNA for the CDR3: TGTGCCAGCAGTGAAGATGCCGGGGCAGGGAGCTACACCTTC. This gives the protein CASSEDAGAGSYTF.

This rearrangement joins TRBV18 to TRBJ1-1, with D perhaps matching TRBD1 (6 bases). The CDR3 is 13 residues long. Germline values: CDR1 KGHSH, CDR2 LQKENI. The germline V and J ends were trimmed by 5 bases and 7 bases, with 14 bases remaining between them. The DNA for the CDR3 is TGTGCCAGCTCATCATCAGGGGAACTTGAAGCTTTCTTT. Protein sequence: CASSSSGELEAFF.

J is TRBJ1-2 and V is TRBV12-3 or TRBV12-4; D is perhaps TRBD1 (6 bases). Trimming shortened V by 5 bases and J by 6 bases, and 13 bases separated the two germline ends. The CDR3 totals 13 residues. Here the CDR3 DNA reads TGTGCCAGCAGTCCGGGACAAATCAATGGCTACACCTTC. This encodes CASSPGQINGYTF.

The rearrangement uses TRBV5-4 and TRBJ2-5, with 8 nucleotides matching TRBD1. V shed 0 bases and J 0 bases; nucleotides not matched to a gene: 1. In germline, CDR1 is SGHNT, CDR2 YYREEE (reference sequence). The CDR3 length is 15 residues. CDR3 nucleotide sequence: TGTGCCAGCAGCTTGGGGACAGGGTACCAAGAGACCCAGTACTTC. Amino acid sequence: CASSLGTGYQETQYF.

The chain is built from TRBV5-1 and TRBJ2-2; weak D call: TRBD2 (6 bases). V lost 4 bases, J lost 3 bases, and 7 bases lay in between. The CDR3 is made up of 13 amino acids. CDR1 SGHRS and CDR2 YFSETQ come from the germline V gene. The CDR3 reads CASSPGDTGELFF. CDR3 nucleotides: TGCGCCAGCAGCCCGGGGGACACCGGGGAGCTGTTTTTT.

V and J are TRBV30 and TRBJ2-7; TRBD2 matches 10 bases. Trimming cost V 0 bases and J 3 bases; bases outside gene matches: 5. The CDR3 sequence is 15 residues long. The germline V gene has CDR1 GTSNPN and CDR2 SVGIG (reference sequence). The CDR3 coding sequence is TGTGCCTGGAGTGTCAAACTAGCGGGACACTACGAGCAGTACTTC. Residues: CAWSVKLAGHYEQYF.

V gene TRBV7-8 combines with J gene TRBJ2-5; D is undetermined. V shed 5 bases and J shed 1 base, with 2 bases lying between them. The CDR3 runs to 11 residues. CDR1 and CDR2 (germline): SGHVS, FQNEAQ. The CDR3 nucleotides read TGTGCCAGCAGCCGCCAAGAGACCCAGTACTTC. Encoded protein: CASSRQETQYF.

In DNA form, the CDR3 reads TGTGCCAGCCAAGTAGGGTTCGGACTAGCGGGAGACAATGAGCAGTTCTTC. This gives the protein CASQVGFGLAGDNEQFF. This chain connects TRBV2 to TRBJ2-1; 13 bases line up with TRBD2. Trimming at V came to 8 bases and at J to 5 bases, leaving 12 bases not matched to a gene. CDR1 and CDR2 from the germline V gene are SNHLY and FYNNEI. The CDR3 runs to 17 residues.

This chain connects TRBV29-1 to TRBJ2-3; 11 nucleotides line up with TRBD2. Germline V gene lookup returns CDR1 SQVTM and CDR2 ANQGSEA. V lost 7 bases and J lost 2; bases outside the gene matches: 5. The CDR3 is made up of 14 amino acids. This chain's CDR3 is CSAIAGGPTDTQYF. CDR3 in DNA: TGCAGCGCCATAGCGGGAGGGCCCACAGATACGCAGTATTTT.

The chain couples TRBV4-3 to TRBJ1-1, with no clear D. This CDR3 is 14 amino acids long. Germline CDR1 and CDR2: LGHNA and YSLEER. Trimming took off 0 bases at V and 10 bases at J, with 15 bases between the two ends. The CDR3 region is CASSQDVGGSGAFF. CDR3 coding DNA: TGCGCCAGCAGCCAAGATGTCGGTGGCTCGGGAGCTTTCTTT.

This sequence joins TRBV30 and TRBJ2-1; perhaps TRBD1 as D (6 bases). Between the trimmed V and J ends, which lost 5 bases and 6 bases, there was a span of 8 bases. CDR1 is GTSNPN, CDR2 SVGIG, per germline (reference sequence). This CDR3 is 11 amino acids long. CDR3: CAWEQGNEQFF. The DNA of the CDR3 is TGTGCCTGGGAACAGGGCAATGAGCAGTTCTTC.

The rearrangement uses TRBV10-1 and TRBJ1-5; no clear D gene. The CDR3 spans 13 residues. Germline CDR1 and CDR2: WNHNN and SYGVQD (reference sequence). V lost 10 bases and J lost 3, with 13 bases in between. In DNA, the CDR3 is TGCGCCACCCCTCAGGTCGTCAATCAGCCCCAGCATTTT. As protein: CATPQVVNQPQHF.

The CDR3: CASSQDLTNTGELFF. The CDR3 DNA follows: TGCGCCAGCAGCCAAGATTTAACGAACACCGGGGAGCTGTTTTTT. V gene TRBV4-3 combines with J gene TRBJ2-2; D is unresolved. The CDR3 contains 15 residues. Germline CDR1 is LGHNA and CDR2 is YSLEER. Trimming took 0 bases from V and 0 from J, leaving 5 bases between them.

V usage is TRBV4-3 and J usage is TRBJ2-1; D gene unclear. V dropped 1 base and J dropped 1 base, with 8 bases sitting between them. Germline CDR1 LGHNA, CDR2 YSLEER. The CDR3 has 15 residues. The CDR3 sequence: CASSQGVSSYNEQFF. CDR3 DNA: TGCGCCAGCAGCCAAGGAGTTAGTTCCTACAATGAGCAGTTCTTC.

This clone was seen more than once but under ten times. CDR3 residues: CASSQAWSEKLFF. The CDR3 DNA reads as TGCGCCAGCAGCCAAGCCTGGAGTGAAAAACTGTTTTTT. V is TRBV4-1 and J is TRBJ1-4; no clear D. V lost 1 base, J lost 7 bases, and 7 bases lay in between. The CDR3 runs 13 residues. Germline V gives CDR1 MGHRA, CDR2 YSYEKL.

The J gene is TRBJ2-7, the V gene TRBV6-5; no definite D call. In germline, CDR1 is MNHEY, CDR2 SVGAGI. Trimming removed 9 bases from V and 6 bases from J, with 15 bases in between. The CDR3 runs to 12 residues. The DNA for the CDR3 is TGTGCCAGTGAGGCCCGGATGGGCGAGCAGTACTTC. Translation gives CASEARMGEQYF.

The chain has TRBV7-2 and TRBJ2-3, with 8 bases that match TRBD1. Germline assignment: CDR1 SGHTA and CDR2 FQGNSA. The V and J ends lost 3 bases and 1 base, in that order; junction bases with no gene match: 9. The CDR3 is made up of 17 amino acids. The CDR3 DNA reads as TGTGCCAGCAGCTTCAGGGGTCCGGGACAGGGCACAGATACGCAGTATTTT. It is translated as CASSFRGPGQGTDTQYF.

The chain combines TRBV11-3 with TRBJ2-1; D gene uncertain. CDR3 length: 14 amino acids. Germline-derived CDR1 and CDR2 are SGHNT and YENEEA. Trimming cost V 1 base and J 3 bases, with 7 bases left between them. CDR3 sequence: CASSLGPGYNEQFF. As DNA, the CDR3 is TGTGCCAGCAGCTTAGGTCCAGGCTACAATGAGCAGTTCTTC.

V gene TRBV30 combines with J gene TRBJ1-3; 7 nucleotides line up with TRBD1. After removal of 2 bases from V and 4 bases from J, the junction contained 5 bases not matched to a gene. The CDR3 is 14 amino acids. CDR1 and CDR2 from the germline V gene are GTSNPN and SVGIG (reference sequence). The CDR3 sequence is CAWSTGAGGNTIYF. The CDR3, as DNA: TGTGCCTGGAGTACAGGGGCGGGAGGAAACACCATATATTTT. Filled out from reference TRBV30 and TRBJ1-3, the complete variable domain reads SQTIHQWPATLVQPVGSPLSLECTVEGTSNPNLYWYRQAAGRGLQLLFYSVGIGQISSEVPQNLSASRPQDRQFILSSKKLLLSDSGFYLCAWSTGAGGNTIYFGEGSWLTVV.

This chain uses TRBV2 with TRBJ2-1, with 13 bases fitting TRBD2. V lost 8 bases, J lost 0 bases, and 13 bases stayed unmatched. The germline CDR1 and CDR2 sequences are SNHLY and FYNNEI. The CDR3 runs 19 residues. The CDR3 loop is CASLRGAGLAGSSYNEQFF. DNA of the CDR3: TGTGCCAGCCTCCGAGGAGCGGGACTAGCGGGAAGCTCCTACAATGAGCAGTTCTTC.

The CDR3 sequence: CANFKQKKRGDSIVQPQHF. The CDR3 nucleotides are TGCGCCAACTTTAAACAAAAGAAAAGGGGCGACAGCATAGTTCAGCCCCAGCATTTT. The V gene is TRBV23-1, the J gene TRBJ1-5, with a tentative D call TRBD1 (5 bases). TRBV23-1 has ORF status, its function being uncertain. Trimming took 10 bases from V and 6 from J, leaving 34 bases between them. CDR3 size: 19 residues.

This chain joins TRBV2 and TRBJ2-7; 8 bases match TRBD1. Trimming took 6 bases from V and 2 from J; bases not matched to a gene: 6. This CDR3 contains 14 residues. The germline V gene has CDR1 SNHLY and CDR2 FYNNEI. DNA of the CDR3: TGTGCCAGCAGGGGGGACAGGACGACCTACGAGCAGTACTTC. Encoded protein: CASRGDRTTYEQYF. Full variable domain (missing parts from reference TRBV2 and TRBJ2-7): EPEVTQTPSHQVTQMGQEVILRCVPISNHLYFYWYRQILGQKVEFLVSFYNNEISEKSEIFDDQFSVERPDGSNFTLKIRSTKLEDSAMYFCASRGDRTTYEQYFGPGTRLTVT.

The sample holds a few counts of this clone. The V gene is TRBV7-3, the J gene TRBJ1-1; D not resolved. CDR3 length: 13 residues. Trimming shortened V by 3 bases and J by 4 bases, and 9 bases separated the two germline ends. Germline-derived CDR1 and CDR2 are SGHTA and FQGTGA. CDR3 in amino acids: CASSFSPATEAFF. The CDR3 DNA sequence: TGTGCCAGCAGCTTTTCCCCCGCCACTGAAGCTTTCTTT.

The J gene is TRBJ2-3, the V gene TRBV30, with D maybe TRBD2 (6 bases). V lost 2 bases to trimming and J lost 6 bases, with 9 bases between them. This CDR3 is 12 amino acids long. Germline CDR1 GTSNPN, CDR2 SVGIG (reference sequence). Written as DNA, the CDR3 is TGTGCCTGGAGTTCTAGCGAGGATACGCAGTATTTT. This translates into CAWSSSEDTQYF.

This clone was counted between two and nine times. The chain joins TRBV5-4 to TRBJ1-2, with D uncertain. This CDR3 has 12 residues. Trimming pared 0 bases from V and 10 bases from J, leaving 10 bases between. Germline CDR1 SGHNT, CDR2 YYREEE (reference sequence). The CDR3 loop reads CASSLDQRPYTF. CDR3 bases: TGTGCCAGCAGCTTGGACCAGCGACCCTACACCTTC.

The J gene is TRBJ2-1, the V gene TRBV6-2 or TRBV6-3; D might be TRBD2 (5 bases). The CDR3 contains 12 residues. Germline V CDR1 and CDR2: MNHEY, SVGEGT. V lost 6 bases and J 7 bases, leaving 10 bases between the germline ends. The DNA of the CDR3 is TGTGCCAGCAGCCTCAGGACTAATGAGCAGTTCTTC. As protein: CASSLRTNEQFF.

This rearrangement joins TRBV25-1 to TRBJ2-2, with 7 bases aligning to TRBD1. The length of the CDR3 is 16 residues. The germline CDR1 and CDR2 sequences are MGHDK and SYGVNS. With V trimmed by 2 bases and J by 2 bases, 5 bases remained unmatched. DNA for the CDR3: TGTGCCAGCAGTGAACTTGGGACAGCCAACACCGGGGAGCTGTTTTTT. Protein: CASSELGTANTGELFF.